Sequencing of this TCR beta chain was carried out in a study of shared clonotypes between healthy human individuals (TCRdb year 2020). A note on the overall study: A few men and two women, aged 18 to 49 years, made up the cohort. Per donor, three plates each were used for CD4 naive and CD4 memory, two for CD8 naive, and one for CD8 memory. To estimate repertoire size and how much clonotypes are shared between individuals, the study performed deep sequencing of blood TCR repertoires from roughly five healthy adults. To increase sequencing depth and limit assay-specific biases, TCR repertoire library preparation and sequencing were carried out by different laboratories using diverse techniques. Each donor's leukapheresis produced roughly between roughly 0.85 and 9 billion PBMCs.

Healthy HIV-negative adults with no recently reported acute infections or vaccinations were included as donors. Every donor was a Caucasian adult living in Nashville, Tennessee, USA. CD8 memory samples were composed of magnetically selected CD45RO+ cells combined with CCR7-negative CD45RA+ effector memory (TemRA) cells. After blood collection by leukapheresis, PBMCs were isolated using Ficoll-Histopaque density gradient centrifugation and then cryopreserved in the vapor phase of liquid nitrogen. Analytical flow cytometry was used to check the purity and quantity of every magnetically sorted T cell population. From each sorted fraction, genomic DNA was isolated and quantified by UV absorbance on a Nanodrop 2000c. Study-wide conclusions, independent of this receptor: Pairwise subsampling led to the expectation that sequencing depth would affect the degree of clonotype sharing among donors. Estimated clonotype richness was generally larger for naive than for memory subsets. Incomplete sequencing was indicated by rarefaction of sorted-subset datasets, despite the large sequencing depth. Sampling was restricted to blood, and TCR repertoires in tissues likely differ from the TCR repertoires found in blood. The genetic and exposure-history diversity represented was limited by the small number of donors. Sharing across several donors was observed for about 5% of naive CD4, about 4% of naive CD8, 2% to 2.5% of memory CD4, and about 0.38% of memory CD8 clonotypes. Compared with non-shared clonotypes, the clonotypes found in all four sorted-subset donors had higher generation probabilities.

With regard to this clone: The clone's antigen remains unknown. Per-nucleotide qualities are absent, and no much larger clonotype sits a single base away.

TCR CDR3 regions were amplified from genomic DNA by multiplex PCR using the deep immunoSEQ assay. Extracted genomic DNA from each cell subset was distributed evenly across all wells of several immunoSEQ 96-well plates, and each plate was treated as a replicate. For sorted subsets, approximately 200 ng of genomic DNA, equivalent to around 29,000 T cell genomes, went into each replicate PCR. The purified libraries were quantified using a Qubit 3.0 fluorometer, sized with a Bioanalyzer 2100, and then quantified again using the KAPA Library Quantification kit. Every immunoSEQ 96-well plate was sequenced on a separate single-read 150-cycle Illumina NextSeq 550 flow cell. Under the source paper's analysis protocol: Because the immunoSEQ output held only junctional sequences and lacked quality scores, the filtering could not match the filtering applied to full-length reads. To assign V/J genes and CDR3, sequences were annotated using PyIR, a Python wrapper for IgBLAST v1.9, with IMGT germline references. Reads with weak V/J assignments (E-value above 1e-6), missing CDR3, stop codons, out-of-frame junctions, or ambiguous translated residues were removed. V3J clonotypes were defined as sequences sharing an identical inferred V gene, J gene, and CDR3 amino acid sequence. Percentage overlap between repertoires was computed as shared unique clonotypes divided by the size of the smaller repertoire. Repertoire richness was assessed with RTK rarefaction, the Chao1 estimator, and Recon v2.1 estimates of unobserved clonotypes. OLGA was used to compute generation probabilities for all TCRbeta clonotypes that the gDNA method yielded from a handful of donors. In TCRdb, the immuneACCESS table is reduced to in-frame sequences with V and J assigned. These tables do not hold every clone; where another copy was compared, an unresolved V gene accounts for under half, and the others remain unexplained. The V and J calls and the clone size are those of that table, but D and trimming were determined from the DNA. Across this sample there are over 100,000 clones, with about 63% seen only once. Of the sample, roughly 23% falls within the top ten clones.

The germline V gene encodes CDR1 MNHEY and CDR2 SMNVEV (reference sequence). The junction shows trimming of 9 bases on V and 1 base on J, plus 7 bases between the germline ends. The CDR3 sequence holds 12 residues, the cysteine and phenylalanine included. Of all the DNA, just the CDR3 is kept, 36 bases in frame from base 1. The V and J segments used are TRBV27 and TRBJ2-1; TRBD2 is a weak D gene call, 6 bases matching. The receptor comes from a woman in her thirties in good health. Sequences were obtained from memory CD8+ T cells sorted from blood. The cell subset or site label of this sample denotes: CD45RO+ cells pooled with CCR7-negative TemRA cells. The sequenced DNA is TGTGCCAGTAGCGGATCCTACAATGAGCAGTTCTTC. It is translated as CASSGSYNEQFF.